This T cell receptor (beta chain) was identified during a study of Graves' ophthalmopathy and Graves' hyperthyroidism. Moderate-to-severe activity, with CAS ≥3, NOSPECS ≥4 and duration under 3 months, characterized the donors with ophthalmopathy. Excluded were patients with other autoimmune diseases, uncontrolled infections, pregnancy or lactation. Clinical symptoms, serum thyroxine, TRAb, thyroid ultrasound and orbital computed tomography determined diagnosis. Overall study results and limits: Blood contained most expanded thyroid clonotypes exceeding 0.001 frequency.

RNA served as the template for amplifying TCR beta CDR3 regions. First-round RT-PCR used HTBI primers; second-round multiplex PCR followed. TCRdb redid the calling of the multiplex PCR reads with MiXCR, one entry per CDR3 protein. The repertoire holds 340,000 or so distinct CDR3 sequences, with under 20% as singletons. This clonotype has at least ten counts. The antigen remains unidentified. The germline gives CDR1 MNHEY, CDR2 SVGEGT. This CDR3 region has 15 residues. V shed 2 bases and J shed 4 bases, with 11 bases lying between them. This sequence originates from an adult man with Graves' ophthalmopathy. The sample taken for sequencing was peripheral blood. This chain joins TRBV6-2 or TRBV6-3 and TRBJ2-2; no clear D gene. DNA for the CDR3: TGTGCCAGCAGTTACGCGGTAGCAGGCACCGGGGAGCTGTTTTTT. This encodes CASSYAVAGTGELFF.